A selection of T cell receptor beta chains follows, all from one sample in a study of early T cells in non-severe SARS-CoV-2 infection. MiXCR was run by TCRdb on the 5' RACE reads, yielding one entry per CDR3 protein. This table has tens of thousands of distinct CDR3 sequences, more than 8.5% appearing once. Sequenced input: whole blood. The receptors were gathered from an adult who was a healthcare worker with PCR-confirmed SARS-CoV-2 infection or an uninfected control (not recorded which). The CDR3 runs from the conserved cysteine through the conserved F or W. D genes are given only for firm matches. Not all rows give a size; the values are once, few, many and, for expanded clones, a class.

TRBV27,NA,TRBJ2-2,many,TGTGCCAGCAGTTTCCGGGCCCTGAACACCGGGGAGCTGTTTTTT,CASSFRALNTGELFF
TRBV18,NA,TRBJ2-3,many,TGTGCCAGCTCACCACGAGGAGGGGGCACAGATACGCAGTATTTT,CASSPRGGGTDTQYF
TRBV5-1,NA,TRBJ2-5,many,TGCGCCAGCAGCTCCTTACAAACCCAAGAGACCCAGTACTTC,CASSSLQTQETQYF
TRBV28,NA,TRBJ1-1,medium-sized,TGTGCCAGCAGTTCCCGCGAAGCTTTCTTT,CASSSREAFF
TRBV7-9,TRBD1,TRBJ2-3,few,TGTGCCAGCAGCAACCGGACAGGGATTGCAGATACGCAGTATTTT,CASSNRTGIADTQYF
TRBV12-5,NA,TRBJ2-5,few,TGTGCTAGTGGCTGGGGAATTGGAGAGACCCAGTACTTC,CASGWGIGETQYF
TRBV5-1,NA,TRBJ2-7,many,TGCGCCAGCAGCCCCCGATCCGGGGCGGGATCCTACGAGCAGTACTTC,CASSPRSGAGSYEQYF
TRBV12-3/TRBV12-4,NA,TRBJ2-7,NA,TGTGCCAGCAGAGTGGGTGGGGGGCCGTCCTACGAGCAGTACTTC,CASRVGGGPSYEQYF
TRBV7-6,NA,TRBJ2-1,many,TGTGCCAGCAGCTTAGAGTACGCGTCCAATGAGCAGTTCTTC,CASSLEYASNEQFF
TRBV2,NA,TRBJ2-7,NA,TGTGCCAGCAGTGCCGAATTAATGGACATGAACGTCTCCTACGAGCAGTACTTC,CASSAELMDMNVSYEQYF
TRBV6-2/TRBV6-3,TRBD1,TRBJ2-7,NA,TGTGCCAGCAGAACCGGCGGGACAGGATTCTACGAGCAGTACTTC,CASRTGGTGFYEQYF
TRBV12-3/TRBV12-4,NA,TRBJ1-1,many,TGTGCCAGCAGTTTATCTGAAGGGTACACTGAAGCTTTCTTT,CASSLSEGYTEAFF
TRBV5-6,NA,TRBJ2-1,NA,TGTGCCAGCAGCTTGGCCGGCCCAATGTTCGGTGAGCAGTTCTTC,CASSLAGPMFGEQFF
TRBV7-9,NA,TRBJ1-1,NA,TGTGCCAGCAGCTCCAAGGGGGGGAACACTGAAGCTTTCTTT,CASSSKGGNTEAFF
TRBV20-1,NA,TRBJ2-4,NA,TGCAGTGCTAGAGGGGGGTTGGACATTCAGTACTTC,CSARGGLDIQYF
TRBV28,TRBD1,TRBJ1-5,many,TGTGCCAGCCTAGTAGGGGGCTTCGGTCAGCCCCAGCATTTT,CASLVGGFGQPQHF
TRBV28,TRBD1,TRBJ2-7,once,TGTGCCAGCAGTTTACCAGGACAGGGGGTCCTCGAGCAGTACTTC,CASSLPGQGVLEQYF
TRBV28,NA,TRBJ2-5,NA,TGTGCCAGCACCATTTCGCGAAGGGCAGGGAAGACCCAGTACTTC,CASTISRRAGKTQYF
TRBV11-1,TRBD2,TRBJ2-1,many,TGTGCCAGCAGCTTCGGACTAGCGGGCAATGAGCAGTTCTTC,CASSFGLAGNEQFF
TRBV28,NA,TRBJ1-4,many,TGTGCCAGCAGTCCCATACCCCTTATTCTGTTTTTT,CASSPIPLILFF
TRBV28,NA,TRBJ2-4,few,TGTGCCAGCAGTACCCCCGGACAGTTAAACATTCAGTACTTC,CASSTPGQLNIQYF
TRBV27,NA,TRBJ1-1,NA,TGTGCCAGCAGTTTTGCTAGGAGCGCTGAAGCTTTCTTT,CASSFARSAEAFF
TRBV12-3/TRBV12-4,TRBD1,TRBJ2-7,NA,TGTGCCAGCAGTTTAGGACAGGGAAGATTTGAGCAGTACTTC,CASSLGQGRFEQYF
TRBV28,NA,TRBJ2-3,NA,TGTGCCAGCAGTTTGTACCAGGGATCGGCAGATACGCAGTATTTT,CASSLYQGSADTQYF
TRBV19,NA,TRBJ1-2,NA,TGTGCCAGTAGTATCTACAGAGTTAACTATGGCTACACCTTC,CASSIYRVNYGYTF